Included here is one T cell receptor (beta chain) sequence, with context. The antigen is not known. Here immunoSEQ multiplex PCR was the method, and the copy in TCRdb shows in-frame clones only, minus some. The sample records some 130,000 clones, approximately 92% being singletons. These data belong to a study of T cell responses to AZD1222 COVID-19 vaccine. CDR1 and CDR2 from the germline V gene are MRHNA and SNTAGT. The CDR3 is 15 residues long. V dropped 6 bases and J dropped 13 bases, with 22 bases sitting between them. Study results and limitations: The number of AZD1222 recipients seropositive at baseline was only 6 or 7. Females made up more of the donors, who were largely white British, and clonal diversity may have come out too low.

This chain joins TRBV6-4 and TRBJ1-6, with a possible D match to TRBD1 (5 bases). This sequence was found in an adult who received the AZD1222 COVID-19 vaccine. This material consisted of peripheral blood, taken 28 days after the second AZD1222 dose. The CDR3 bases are TGTGCCAGCAGCCGATCCGGGGACGGCAATTTCCCCCTCCACTTT. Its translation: CASSRSGDGNFPLHF.